This T cell receptor (beta chain) was recovered during a study of response to subunit inactivated influenza vaccine. General study points: Authors suggested few new T cells are recruited by each seasonal influenza vaccination.

TCRdb reprocessed the RT-PCR reads via MiXCR and lists one record per CDR3 protein. This table has some 600,000 distinct CDR3 sequences, about 14% appearing once. About this clonotype: Its antigen remains unknown.

The sample consisted of PBMCs from blood, taken roughly 15 days before vaccination. This receptor was obtained from a man in his forties or fifties who received an inactivated influenza vaccine.

The CDR3 spells CASSSPAGGGGETQYF. CDR3 nucleotides: TGCGCCAGCAGCTCCCCAGCGGGGGGTGGAGGAGAGACCCAGTACTTC. V gene TRBV5-1 combines with J gene TRBJ2-5; TRBD2 aligns across 9 bases. From germline, CDR1 is SGHRS and CDR2 YFSETQ. The CDR3 runs 16 residues. V trimming: 3 bases; J trimming: 4 bases; junction bases outside the gene matches: 10. Using reference TRBV5-1 and TRBJ2-5 for the parts outside the CDR3, the full variable domain is KAGVTQTPRYLIKTRGQQVTLSCSPISGHRSVSWYQQTPGQGLQFLFEYFSETQRNKGNFPGRFSGRQFSNSRSEMNVSTLELGDSALYLCASSSPAGGGGETQYFGPGTRLLVL.